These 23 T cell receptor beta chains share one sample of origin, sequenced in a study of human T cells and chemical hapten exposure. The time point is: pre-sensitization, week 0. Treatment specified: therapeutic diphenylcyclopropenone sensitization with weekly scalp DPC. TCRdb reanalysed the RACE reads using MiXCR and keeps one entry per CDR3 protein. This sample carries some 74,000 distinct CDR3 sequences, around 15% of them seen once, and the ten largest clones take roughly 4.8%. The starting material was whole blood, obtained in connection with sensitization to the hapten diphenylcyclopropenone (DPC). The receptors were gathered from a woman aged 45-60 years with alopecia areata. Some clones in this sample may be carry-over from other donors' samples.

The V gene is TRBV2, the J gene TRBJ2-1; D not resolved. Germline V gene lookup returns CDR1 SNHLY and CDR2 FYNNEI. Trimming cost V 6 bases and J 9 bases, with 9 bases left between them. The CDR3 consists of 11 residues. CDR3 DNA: TGTGCCAGCAGGCAGACTTTTGAGCAGTTCTTC. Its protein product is CASRQTFEQFF.

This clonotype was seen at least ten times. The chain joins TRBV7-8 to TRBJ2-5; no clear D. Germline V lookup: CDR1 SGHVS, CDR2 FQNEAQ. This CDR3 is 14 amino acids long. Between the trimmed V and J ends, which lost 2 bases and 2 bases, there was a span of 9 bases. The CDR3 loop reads CASSLSVVQETQYF. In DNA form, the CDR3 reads TGTGCCAGCAGCTTATCTGTGGTTCAAGAGACCCAGTACTTC.

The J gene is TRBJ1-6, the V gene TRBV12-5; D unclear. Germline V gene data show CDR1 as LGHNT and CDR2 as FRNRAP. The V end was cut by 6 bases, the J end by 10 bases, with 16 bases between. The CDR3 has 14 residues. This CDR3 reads CASGQTRETSPLHF. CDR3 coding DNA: TGTGCTAGTGGCCAGACCCGGGAGACATCACCCCTCCACTTT.

This CDR3 reads CASRWTGVRDEQFF. In DNA, the CDR3 is TGTGCCAGCAGATGGACAGGGGTGAGGGATGAGCAGTTCTTC. The chain carries TRBV28 and TRBJ2-1; TRBD1 matches at 9 bases. The CDR3 sequence is 14 residues long. The J segment lost 8 bases and the V segment lost 6 bases, leaving 8 bases of the junction unmatched. CDR1 and CDR2 (germline): MDHEN, SYDVKM.

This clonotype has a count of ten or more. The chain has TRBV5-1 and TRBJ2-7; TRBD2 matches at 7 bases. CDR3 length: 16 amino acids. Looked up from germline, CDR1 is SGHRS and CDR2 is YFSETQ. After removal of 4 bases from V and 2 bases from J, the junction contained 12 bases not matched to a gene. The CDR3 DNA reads TGCGCCAGCAGCACTCTAAAAACGGGAGGAGCCTACGAGCAGTACTTC. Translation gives CASSTLKTGGAYEQYF.

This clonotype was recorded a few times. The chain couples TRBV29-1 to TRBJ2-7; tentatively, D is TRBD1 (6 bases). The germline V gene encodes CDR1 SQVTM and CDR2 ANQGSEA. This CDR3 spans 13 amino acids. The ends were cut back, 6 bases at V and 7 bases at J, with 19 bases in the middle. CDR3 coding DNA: TGCAGCGTGGCCCGGACAGCCGAGGGAGAGCAGTACTTC. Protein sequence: CSVARTAEGEQYF.

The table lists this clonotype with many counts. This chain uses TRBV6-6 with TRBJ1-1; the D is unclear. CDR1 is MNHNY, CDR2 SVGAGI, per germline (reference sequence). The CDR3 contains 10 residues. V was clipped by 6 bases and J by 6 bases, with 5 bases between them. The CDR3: CASRASEAFF. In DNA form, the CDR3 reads TGTGCCAGCAGGGCCTCTGAAGCTTTCTTT.

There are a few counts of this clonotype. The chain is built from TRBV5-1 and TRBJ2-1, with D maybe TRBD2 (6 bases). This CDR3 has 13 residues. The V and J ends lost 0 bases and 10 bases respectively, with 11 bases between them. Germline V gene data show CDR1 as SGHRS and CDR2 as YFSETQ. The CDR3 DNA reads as TGCGCCAGCAGCTTGGATGCGGGAAGCGAGCAGTTCTTC. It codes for CASSLDAGSEQFF.

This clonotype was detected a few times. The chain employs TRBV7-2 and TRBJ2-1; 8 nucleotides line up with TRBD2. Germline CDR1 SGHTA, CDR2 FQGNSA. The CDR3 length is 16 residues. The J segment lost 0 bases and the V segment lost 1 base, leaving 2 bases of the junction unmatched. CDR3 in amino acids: CASSLVSGSSYNEQFF. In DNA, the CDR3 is TGTGCCAGCAGCTTAGTGAGCGGGAGCTCCTACAATGAGCAGTTCTTC.

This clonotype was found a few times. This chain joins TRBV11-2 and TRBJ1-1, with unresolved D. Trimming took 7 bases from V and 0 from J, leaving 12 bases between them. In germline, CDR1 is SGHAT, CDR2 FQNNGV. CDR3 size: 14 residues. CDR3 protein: CASTLTGMNTEAFF. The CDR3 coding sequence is TGTGCCAGCACTTTAACGGGCATGAACACTGAAGCTTTCTTT.

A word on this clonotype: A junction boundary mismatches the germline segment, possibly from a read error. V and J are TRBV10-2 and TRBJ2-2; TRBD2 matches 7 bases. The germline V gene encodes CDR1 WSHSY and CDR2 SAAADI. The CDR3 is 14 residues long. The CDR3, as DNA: TGCGCCAGCAGTGAACTCGCGGGAGTAGGGGATCTGTTTTTT. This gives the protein CASSELAGVGDLFF.

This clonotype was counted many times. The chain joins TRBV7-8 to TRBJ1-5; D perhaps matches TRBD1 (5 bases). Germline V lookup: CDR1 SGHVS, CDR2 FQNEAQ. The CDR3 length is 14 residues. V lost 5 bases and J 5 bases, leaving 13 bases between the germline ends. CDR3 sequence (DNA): TGTGCCAGCAGCCTCCAGGGAGTTTATCAGCCCCAGCATTTT. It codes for CASSLQGVYQPQHF.

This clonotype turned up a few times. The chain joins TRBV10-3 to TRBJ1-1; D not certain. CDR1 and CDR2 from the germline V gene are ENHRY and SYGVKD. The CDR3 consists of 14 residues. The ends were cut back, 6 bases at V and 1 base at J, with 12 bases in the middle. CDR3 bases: TGTGCCATCAGGTTCGGGCAGCCGAACACTGAAGCTTTCTTT. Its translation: CAIRFGQPNTEAFF.

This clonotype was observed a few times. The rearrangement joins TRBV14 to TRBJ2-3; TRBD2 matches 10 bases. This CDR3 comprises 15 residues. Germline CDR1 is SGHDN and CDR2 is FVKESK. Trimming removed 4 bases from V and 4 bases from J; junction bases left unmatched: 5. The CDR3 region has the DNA TGTGCCAGCAGCCGCTTTAGCGGGAGGTCAGATACGCAGTATTTT. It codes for CASSRFSGRSDTQYF.

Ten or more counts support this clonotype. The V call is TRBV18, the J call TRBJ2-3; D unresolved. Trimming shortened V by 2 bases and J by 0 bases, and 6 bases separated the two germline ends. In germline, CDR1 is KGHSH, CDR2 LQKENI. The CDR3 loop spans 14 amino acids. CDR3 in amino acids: CASSPGVSTDTQYF. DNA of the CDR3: TGTGCCAGCTCACCAGGAGTTAGCACAGATACGCAGTATTTT.

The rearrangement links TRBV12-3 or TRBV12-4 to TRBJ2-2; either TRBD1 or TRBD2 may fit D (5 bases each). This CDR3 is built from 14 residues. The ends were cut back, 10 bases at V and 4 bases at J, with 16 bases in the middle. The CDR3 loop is CATGKGVPTGELFF. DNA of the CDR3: TGTGCCACCGGGAAAGGGGTTCCCACCGGGGAGCTGTTTTTT.

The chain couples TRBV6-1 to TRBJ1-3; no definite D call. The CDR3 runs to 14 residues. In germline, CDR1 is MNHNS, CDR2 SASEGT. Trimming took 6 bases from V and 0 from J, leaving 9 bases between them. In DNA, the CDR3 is TGTGCCAGCAGGGACTACAGCTCTGGAAACACCATATATTTT. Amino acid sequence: CASRDYSSGNTIYF.

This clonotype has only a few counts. In DNA form, the CDR3 reads TGTGCCAGCAGCTTCGGGGTATACGAGCAGTACTTC. It is translated as CASSFGVYEQYF. The chain uses TRBV7-9 and TRBJ2-7; D possibly corresponds to TRBD2 (5 bases). Trimming shortened V by 3 bases and J by 4 bases, and 7 bases separated the two germline ends. CDR1 is SEHNR, CDR2 FQNEAQ, per germline (reference sequence). This CDR3 contains 12 residues.

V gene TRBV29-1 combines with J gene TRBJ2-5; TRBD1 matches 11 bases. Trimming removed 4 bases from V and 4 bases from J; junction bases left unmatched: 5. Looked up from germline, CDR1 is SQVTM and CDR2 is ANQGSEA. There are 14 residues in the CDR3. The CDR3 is CSVGGQGAGETQYF. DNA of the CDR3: TGCAGCGTTGGTGGACAGGGGGCTGGAGAGACCCAGTACTTC.

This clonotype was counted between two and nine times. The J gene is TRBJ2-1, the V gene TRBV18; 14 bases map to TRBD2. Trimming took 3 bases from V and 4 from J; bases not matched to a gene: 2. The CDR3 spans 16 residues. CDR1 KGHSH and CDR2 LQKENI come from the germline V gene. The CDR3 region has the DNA TGTGCCAGCTCACCGGGACTAGCGGGAGCTTACAATGAGCAGTTCTTC. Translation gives CASSPGLAGAYNEQFF. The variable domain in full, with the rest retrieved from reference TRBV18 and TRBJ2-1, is NAGVMQNPRHLVRRRGQEARLRCSPMKGHSHVYWYRQLPEEGLKFMVYLQKENIIDESGMPKERFSAEFPKEGPSILRIQQVVRGDSAAYFCASSPGLAGAYNEQFFGPGTRLTVL.

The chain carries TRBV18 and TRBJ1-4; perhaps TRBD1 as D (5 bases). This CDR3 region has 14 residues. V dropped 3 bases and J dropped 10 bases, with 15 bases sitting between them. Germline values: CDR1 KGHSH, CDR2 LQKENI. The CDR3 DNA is TGTGCCAGCTCACCGTACCCGGGACGTGTAAAACTGTTTTTT. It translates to CASSPYPGRVKLFF.

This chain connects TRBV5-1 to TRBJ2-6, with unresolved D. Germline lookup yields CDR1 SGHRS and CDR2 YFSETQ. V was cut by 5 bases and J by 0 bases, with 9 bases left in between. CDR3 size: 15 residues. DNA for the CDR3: TGCGCCAGCAGGCCCCATAACTCTGGGGCCAACGTCCTGACTTTC. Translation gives CASRPHNSGANVLTF.

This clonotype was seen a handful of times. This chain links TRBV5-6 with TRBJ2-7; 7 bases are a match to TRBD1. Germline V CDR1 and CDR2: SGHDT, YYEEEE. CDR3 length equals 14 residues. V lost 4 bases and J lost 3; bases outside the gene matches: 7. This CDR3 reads CASSHGTADYEQYF. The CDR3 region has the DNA TGTGCCAGCAGCCACGGGACAGCGGACTACGAGCAGTACTTC.